This T cell receptor beta chain was profiled in a study of neurological immune-mediated disorders. TCRdb ran MiXCR on the 5' RACE reads and lists one entry per CDR3 protein. The sample shows around 70,000 distinct CDR3 sequences, approximately 3.3% of them seen only once. Germline CDR1 reads LGHDT; CDR2 reads YNNKEL (reference sequence). The CDR3 is made up of 14 amino acids. Trimming stripped 4 bases from V and 4 bases from J, with 10 bases between. This clonotype was detected ten times or more. The target antigen is unknown. Study-wide results and caveats: Patients with HTLV-1-associated myelopathy had the highest level of TCR clonal expansion, whereas patients with multiple sclerosis had the lowest level, falling beneath the level found in healthy controls.

The TCR was taken from a woman aged 45-59 years with multiple sclerosis. Input material: PBMCs. This chain uses TRBV3-1 with TRBJ2-2; no firm D call. The CDR3 loop reads CASSRGQSTGELFF. The CDR3 coding sequence is TGTGCCAGCAGCCGGGGTCAGAGCACCGGGGAGCTGTTTTTT.